This is a list of T cell receptor beta chains from one sample in a study of CXCR3-negative and CXCR3-positive naive CD8 T cells. Reprocessing the 5' RACE reads, TCRdb reports a single entry for every CDR3 protein and omits DNA. This sample contains about 150,000 distinct CDR3 sequences. Sequences were obtained from naive CXCR3+ CD8+ T cells from blood. Source of these receptors: a human donor in good health. Some clones in this sample may be carry-over from other donors' samples. Both conserved end residues are part of each CDR3.

v_gene	len	j_gene	CDR3aa
TRBV2	12	TRBJ2-2	CASNHFPGELFF
TRBV7-2	14	TRBJ2-4	CASRRTGALTIQYF
TRBV2	15	TRBJ2-1	CASSETTSRSDEQFF
TRBV28	16	TRBJ2-3	CASSFKRGLSTDTQYF
TRBV15	16	TRBJ2-3	CATSRTGQGRTDTQYF
TRBV7-2	15	TRBJ2-7	CASSDSWDREYEQYF
TRBV24-1	16	TRBJ2-1	CATSETGTGSLNEQFF
TRBV11-2	17	TRBJ2-3	CASSPDFAPPSTDTQYF
TRBV27	18	TRBJ2-1	CASSYYASGGDHYNEQFF
TRBV5-1	15	TRBJ1-1	CASSLGATGVTEAFF
TRBV12-3/TRBV12-4	16	TRBJ2-7	CASSSERGQGPYEQYF
TRBV29-1	13	TRBJ2-1	CSAAGGASGEQFF
TRBV11-2	12	TRBJ2-1	CASSFNPGEQFF
TRBV28	19	TRBJ2-1	CASRGSTGPGRRETNEQFF
TRBV27	15	TRBJ2-7	CASKWSTGGFYEQYF
TRBV20-1	15	TRBJ2-1	CSARVPAGEYNEQFF
TRBV12-3/TRBV12-4	17	TRBJ2-2	CASSLARTGFNTGELFF
TRBV5-1	13	TRBJ2-7	CASSLTGSYEQYF
TRBV13	12	TRBJ1-1	CASQDTNTEAFF
TRBV9	16	TRBJ2-6	CASSGNRGAGANVLTF
TRBV28	17	TRBJ2-7	CASSFLASGGHSYERYF
TRBV6-2/TRBV6-3	13	TRBJ2-1	CASSPVVQNEQFF
TRBV15	16	TRBJ1-4	CATSMDRRTTNEKLFF
TRBV5-1	16	TRBJ2-2	CASREFQTANTGELFF
TRBV13	15	TRBJ1-1	CASRLVAVMNTEAFF
TRBV9	16	TRBJ2-1	CASSVDGGATYNEQFF
TRBV27	15	TRBJ1-2	CASSITPGPNYGYTF
TRBV3-1	13	TRBJ2-7	CASSQDLDYEQYF
TRBV7-9	14	TRBJ2-7	CANSHRDRLYEQYF
TRBV29-1	12	TRBJ2-1	CSVGGTFNEQFF
TRBV5-5	14	TRBJ1-5	CASSLDRVNQPQHF
TRBV7-6	15	TRBJ2-5	CASSLSSGPQETQYF
TRBV20-1	13	TRBJ1-5	CSAYGVSNQPQHF
TRBV28	14	TRBJ2-7	CASRETGGPYEQYF
TRBV7-7	15	TRBJ2-5	CASSPSDAGGETQYF
TRBV18	14	TRBJ2-7	CASSPRDRTNEQYF
TRBV18	16	TRBJ2-7	CASSPPGPRTSLEQYF
TRBV21-1	13	TRBJ2-7	CASSIAVCYEQYF
TRBV2	13	TRBJ2-7	CASSVLPKYEQYF
TRBV12-3/TRBV12-4	14	TRBJ2-7	CASSSWDVIYEQYF
TRBV7-8	17	TRBJ1-1	CASSLRGEGQLNTEAFF
TRBV5-1	15	TRBJ2-3	CASSFYDPSTDTQYF
TRBV27	19	TRBJ1-6	CASSLSGSRPSSYNSPLHF
TRBV7-9	15	TRBJ2-2	CASAGGDLNTGELFF
TRBV19	20	TRBJ2-7	CASSLQSWTSGSLSSYEQYF
TRBV5-1	14	TRBJ2-7	CASSLGHSSYEQYF
TRBV28	16	TRBJ2-1	CASSLGPGESYNEQFF
TRBV10-3	15	TRBJ2-5	CAISGGGAPQETQYF
TRBV5-5	14	TRBJ2-2	CASSLWLDTGELFF
TRBV5-5	16	TRBJ1-5	CASSLEGPFSNQPQHF
TRBV5-1	19	TRBJ2-1	CASSLDPWTSGGGTNEQFF
TRBV29-1	14	TRBJ2-2	CSGFVKGGTGELFF
TRBV28	16	TRBJ1-1	CASSLGGVQVDTEAFF
TRBV12-3/TRBV12-4	15	TRBJ2-1	CASSHSGGPGNEQFF
TRBV20-1	14	TRBJ1-6	CSARDLPGAAPLHF
TRBV19	15	TRBJ1-5	CASSSGQGARQPQHF
TRBV23-1	15	TRBJ1-5	CASTPRQGRSQPQHF